A single T cell receptor beta chain is shown here with its context. The method was immunoSEQ multiplex PCR; TCRdb's version includes in-frame clones alone and lacks a portion of them. The repertoire holds around 200,000 clones, with around nine tenths as singletons. The germline gives CDR1 MDHEN, CDR2 SYDVKM. V gave up 4 bases and J gave up 8 bases; unmatched junction bases: 22. The CDR3 is 18 residues long. The data are from a study of blood T cell repertoires in COVID-19. Overall study context: The cDNA or gDNA used as material had been derived from T cells, B-cell-depleted T cells, or PBMCs.

This receptor was taken from a man between 18 and 35 years old with active or convalescent COVID-19. Sequences were obtained from peripheral blood. The gene calls are TRBV28 and TRBJ1-2; 7 bases fit TRBD1. The CDR3 protein is CASSSSPGDSHKNGGYTF. For the CDR3, the DNA is TGTGCCAGCAGTTCCTCCCCGGGGGACAGCCATAAGAATGGGGGCTACACCTTC.